The T cell receptor beta chain under discussion was sequenced for a study of cytotoxic CD8 clonotypes in ibrutinib-treated CLL. The CDR3 totals 13 residues. CDR1 and CDR2 (germline): LNHDA, SQIVND (reference sequence). V lost 4 bases and J lost 5, with 8 bases in between. TCRdb keeps only in-frame clones here, not all; method: immunoSEQ multiplex PCR. The sample has roughly 250,000 clones; roughly 74% are singletons. Sequences were derived from PBMCs, sampled after 24 months of ibrutinib treatment. The receptor comes from a human donor with chronic lymphocytic leukemia. The genes are TRBV19 and TRBJ1-4; D might be TRBD1 (5 bases). The CDR3 loop is CASSSRVNEKLFF. The CDR3 DNA reads TGTGCCAGTAGTAGCAGGGTAAATGAAAAACTGTTTTTT.